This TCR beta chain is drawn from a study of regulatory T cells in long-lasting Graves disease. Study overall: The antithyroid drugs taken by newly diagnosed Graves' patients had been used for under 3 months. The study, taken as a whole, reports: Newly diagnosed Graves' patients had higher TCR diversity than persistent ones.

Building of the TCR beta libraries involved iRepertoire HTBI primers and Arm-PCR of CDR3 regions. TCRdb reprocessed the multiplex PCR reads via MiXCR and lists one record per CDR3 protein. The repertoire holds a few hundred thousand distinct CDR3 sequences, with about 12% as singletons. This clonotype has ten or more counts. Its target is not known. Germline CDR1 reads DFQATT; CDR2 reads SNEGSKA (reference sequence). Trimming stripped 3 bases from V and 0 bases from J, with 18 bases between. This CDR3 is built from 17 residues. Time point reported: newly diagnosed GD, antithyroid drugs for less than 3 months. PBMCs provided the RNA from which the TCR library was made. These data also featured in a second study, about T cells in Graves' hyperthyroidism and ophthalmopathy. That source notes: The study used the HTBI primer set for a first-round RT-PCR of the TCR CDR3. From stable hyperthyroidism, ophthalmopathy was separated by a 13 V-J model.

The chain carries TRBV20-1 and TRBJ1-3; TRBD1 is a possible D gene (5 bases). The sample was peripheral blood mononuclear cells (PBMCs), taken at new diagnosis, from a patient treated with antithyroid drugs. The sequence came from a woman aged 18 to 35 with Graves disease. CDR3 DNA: TGCAGTGCTAGTGGTTGGGGGGGACCAAGCTCTGGAAACACCATATATTTT. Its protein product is CSASGWGGPSSGNTIYF.